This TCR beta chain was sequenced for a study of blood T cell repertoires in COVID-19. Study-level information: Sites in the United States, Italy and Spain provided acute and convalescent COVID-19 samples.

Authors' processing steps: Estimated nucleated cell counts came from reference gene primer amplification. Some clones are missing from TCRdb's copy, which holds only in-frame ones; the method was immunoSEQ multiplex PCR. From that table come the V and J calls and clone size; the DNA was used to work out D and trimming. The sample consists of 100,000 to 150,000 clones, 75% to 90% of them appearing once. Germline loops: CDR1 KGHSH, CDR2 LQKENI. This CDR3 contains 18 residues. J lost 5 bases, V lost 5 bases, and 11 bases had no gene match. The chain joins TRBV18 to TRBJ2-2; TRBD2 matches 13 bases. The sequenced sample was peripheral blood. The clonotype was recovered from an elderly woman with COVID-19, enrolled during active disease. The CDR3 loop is CASSTIRGTSGITGELFF. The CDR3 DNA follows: TGTGCCAGCTCAACAATCCGCGGGACTAGCGGGATAACCGGGGAGCTGTTTTTT.